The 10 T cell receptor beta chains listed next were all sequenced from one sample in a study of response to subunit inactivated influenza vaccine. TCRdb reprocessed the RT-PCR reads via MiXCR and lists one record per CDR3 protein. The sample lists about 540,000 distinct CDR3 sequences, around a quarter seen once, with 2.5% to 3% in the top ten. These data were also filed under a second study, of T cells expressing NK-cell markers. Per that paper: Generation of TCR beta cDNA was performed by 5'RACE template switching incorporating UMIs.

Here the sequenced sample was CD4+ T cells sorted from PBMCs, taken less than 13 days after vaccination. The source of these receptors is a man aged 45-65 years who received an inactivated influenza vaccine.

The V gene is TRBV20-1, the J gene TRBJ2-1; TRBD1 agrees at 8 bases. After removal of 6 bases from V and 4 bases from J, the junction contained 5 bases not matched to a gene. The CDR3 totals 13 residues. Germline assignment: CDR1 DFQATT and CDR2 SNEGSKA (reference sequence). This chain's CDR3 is CSASTGAYNEQFF. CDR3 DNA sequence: TGCAGTGCCTCGACAGGGGCTTACAATGAGCAGTTCTTC.

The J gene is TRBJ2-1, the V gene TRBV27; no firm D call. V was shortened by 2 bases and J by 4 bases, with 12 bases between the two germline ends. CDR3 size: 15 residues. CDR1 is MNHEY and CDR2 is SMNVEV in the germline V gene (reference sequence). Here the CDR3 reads CASSLLASDYNEQFF. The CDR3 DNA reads TGTGCCAGCAGTTTACTTGCTAGTGATTACAATGAGCAGTTCTTC.

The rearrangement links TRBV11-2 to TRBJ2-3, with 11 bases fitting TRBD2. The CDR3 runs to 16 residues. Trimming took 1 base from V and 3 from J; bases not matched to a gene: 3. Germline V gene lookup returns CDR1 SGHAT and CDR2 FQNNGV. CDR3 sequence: CASSLGLAGKTDTQYF. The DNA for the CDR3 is TGTGCCAGCAGCTTAGGACTAGCGGGGAAAACAGATACGCAGTATTTT.

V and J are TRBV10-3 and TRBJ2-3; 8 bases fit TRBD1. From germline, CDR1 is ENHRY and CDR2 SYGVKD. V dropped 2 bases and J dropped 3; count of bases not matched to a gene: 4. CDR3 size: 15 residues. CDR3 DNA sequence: TGTGCCATCAGTGAGGCAACAGGGGGGACAGATACGCAGTATTTT. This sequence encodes CAISEATGGTDTQYF.

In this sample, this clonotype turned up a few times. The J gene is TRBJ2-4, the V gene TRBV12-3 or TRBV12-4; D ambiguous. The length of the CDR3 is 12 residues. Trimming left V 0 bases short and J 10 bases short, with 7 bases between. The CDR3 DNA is TGTGCCAGCAGTTTAGCTCCCGGTATTCAGTACTTC. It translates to CASSLAPGIQYF.

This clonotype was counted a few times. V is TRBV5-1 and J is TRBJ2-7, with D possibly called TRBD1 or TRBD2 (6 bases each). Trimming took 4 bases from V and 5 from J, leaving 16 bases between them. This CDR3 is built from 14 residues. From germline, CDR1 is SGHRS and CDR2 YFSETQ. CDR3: CASSLTGTVHEQYF. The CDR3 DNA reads TGCGCCAGCAGCCTCACAGGGACTGTGCACGAGCAGTACTTC. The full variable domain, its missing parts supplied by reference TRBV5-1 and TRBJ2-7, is KAGVTQTPRYLIKTRGQQVTLSCSPISGHRSVSWYQQTPGQGLQFLFEYFSETQRNKGNFPGRFSGRQFSNSRSEMNVSTLELGDSALYLCASSLTGTVHEQYFGPGTRLTVT.

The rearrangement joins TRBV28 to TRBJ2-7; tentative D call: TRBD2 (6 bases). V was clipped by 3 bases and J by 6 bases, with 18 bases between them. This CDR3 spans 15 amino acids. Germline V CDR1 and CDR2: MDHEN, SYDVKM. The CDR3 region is CASSFGAGNKGEQYF. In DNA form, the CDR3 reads TGTGCCAGCAGTTTTGGTGCGGGAAACAAGGGCGAGCAGTACTTC.

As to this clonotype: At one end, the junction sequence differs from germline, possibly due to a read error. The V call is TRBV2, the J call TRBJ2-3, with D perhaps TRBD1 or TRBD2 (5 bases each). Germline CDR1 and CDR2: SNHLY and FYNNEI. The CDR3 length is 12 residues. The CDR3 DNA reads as TGTGCCAGCAAGGAGGACGGGGCCTATTTGTGTTTT. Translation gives CASKEDGAYLCF.

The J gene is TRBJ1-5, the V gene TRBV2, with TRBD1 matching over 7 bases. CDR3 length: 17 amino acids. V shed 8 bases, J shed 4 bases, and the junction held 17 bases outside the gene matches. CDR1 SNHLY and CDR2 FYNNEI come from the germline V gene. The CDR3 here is CASGTTDRERGNQPQHF. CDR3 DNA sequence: TGTGCCAGCGGAACAACCGACAGGGAGAGGGGTAATCAGCCCCAGCATTTT.

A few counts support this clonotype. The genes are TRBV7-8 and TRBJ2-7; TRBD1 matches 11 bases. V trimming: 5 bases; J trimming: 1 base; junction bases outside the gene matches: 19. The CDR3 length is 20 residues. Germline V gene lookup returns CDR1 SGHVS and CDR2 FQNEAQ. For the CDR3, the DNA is TGTGCCAGCAGCACAAAAGGACGACCCGTGGGACAGGGGGGGTCCTACGAGCAGTACTTC. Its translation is CASSTKGRPVGQGGSYEQYF.